This T cell receptor (beta chain) was documented in a study of cytomegalovirus exposure and HLA in healthy donors. Findings of the study overall: Most of the TCR beta V segments (in an earlier analysis) were productive either about 87% or about 30% of the time. In vitro experiments confirmed that three CMV-associated chains were specific for CMV antigens.

The PCR employed 60 Vbeta primers together with 13 Jbeta primers. Sequenced by immunoSEQ multiplex PCR; TCRdb stores in-frame clones only, minus some. The sample has around 140,000 clones; approximately 10% are singletons. This clone has a handful of counts. Its antigen is unidentified. Germline V lookup: CDR1 SEHNR, CDR2 FQNEAQ (reference sequence). V gave up 5 bases and J gave up 5 bases, with 9 bases separating them. The CDR3 consists of 12 residues. The sequencing input was PBMCs. This chain connects TRBV7-9 to TRBJ2-5, with D uncertain. The clonotype originates from a middle-aged woman in good health and CMV-seropositive. CDR3 residues: CASSLDSETQYF. The DNA for the CDR3 is TGTGCCAGCAGCCTCGACTCGGAGACCCAGTACTTC.